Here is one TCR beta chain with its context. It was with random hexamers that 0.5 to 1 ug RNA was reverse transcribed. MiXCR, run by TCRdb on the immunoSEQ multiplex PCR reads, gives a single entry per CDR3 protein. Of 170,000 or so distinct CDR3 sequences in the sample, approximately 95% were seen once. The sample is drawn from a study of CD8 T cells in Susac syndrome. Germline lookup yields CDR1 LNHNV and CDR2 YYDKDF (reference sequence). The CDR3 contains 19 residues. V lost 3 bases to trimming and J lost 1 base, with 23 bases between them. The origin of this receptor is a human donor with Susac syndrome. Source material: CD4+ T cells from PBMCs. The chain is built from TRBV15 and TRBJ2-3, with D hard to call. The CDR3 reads CATSSSEVRTGDGTDTQYF. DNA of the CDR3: TGTGCCACCAGCAGTTCTGAAGTCAGGACCGGCGATGGCACAGATACGCAGTATTTT.